The 31 T cell receptor beta chains below come from one sample, sequenced in a study of blood T cell repertoires in COVID-19. The data were produced by immunoSEQ multiplex PCR, yet TCRdb's version contains in-frame clones alone and is incomplete. The data show roughly 150,000 clones, approximately 85% seen once. Sequencing used peripheral blood. These receptors all come from a man older than 75 with COVID-19, enrolled during active disease.

The chain carries TRBV5-1 and TRBJ2-7; TRBD1 aligns across 8 bases. V trimming: 4 bases; J trimming: 2 bases; junction bases outside the gene matches: 8. The CDR3 contains 15 residues. Germline CDR1 SGHRS, CDR2 YFSETQ. In DNA form, the CDR3 reads TGCGCCAGCAGCGCAAGACAGGGGAACACCTACGAGCAGTACTTC. This codes for CASSARQGNTYEQYF.

The chain recombines TRBV7-9 with TRBJ1-3; D may be TRBD1 (6 bases). CDR1 is SEHNR and CDR2 is FQNEAQ in the germline V gene (reference sequence). Trimming cost V 5 bases and J 6 bases, with 11 bases left between them. The CDR3 totals 13 residues. The CDR3, as DNA: TGTGCCAGCAGCCTTCAGGGGACAAACACCATATATTTT. This sequence encodes CASSLQGTNTIYF. Full variable domain (missing parts from reference TRBV7-9 and TRBJ1-3): DTGVSQNPRHKITKRGQNVTFRCDPISEHNRLYWYRQTLGQGPEFLTYFQNEAQLEKSRLLSDRFSAERPKGSFSTLEIQRTEQGDSAMYLCASSLQGTNTIYFGEGSWLTVV.

The V gene is TRBV6-6, the J gene TRBJ2-1; D gene ambiguous. The V gene lost 6 bases and the J gene lost 10 bases, with 13 bases spanning the gap. The CDR3 has 12 amino acids. Germline V gene data show CDR1 as MNHNY and CDR2 as SVGAGI (reference sequence). Here the CDR3 DNA reads TGTGCCAGCAGATTTGGGCCCGTGGAGCAGTTCTTC. Amino acids: CASRFGPVEQFF.

V usage is TRBV28 and J usage is TRBJ2-7; D not resolved. Germline CDR1 MDHEN, CDR2 SYDVKM. The V gene lost 1 base and the J gene lost 5 bases, with 6 bases spanning the gap. CDR3 size: 12 residues. The CDR3 loop reads CASSLFIDEQYF. Here the CDR3 DNA reads TGTGCCAGCAGTTTATTTATCGACGAGCAGTACTTC.

The V and J genes are TRBV7-2 and TRBJ1-3, with TRBD1 matching over 7 bases. CDR1 is SGHTA, CDR2 FQGNSA, per germline. The CDR3 totals 16 residues. With V trimmed by 3 bases and J by 0 bases, 5 bases remained unmatched. CDR3 DNA sequence: TGTGCCAGCAGCTTTGTGGGGACAGACTCTGGAAACACCATATATTTT. It encodes CASSFVGTDSGNTIYF.

The rearrangement links TRBV12-3 or TRBV12-4 to TRBJ1-2; D might be TRBD1 (5 bases). V shed 6 bases and J shed 3 bases, with 11 bases lying between them. This CDR3 is built from 13 residues. DNA of the CDR3: TGTGCCAGCAGCCTACAGGAATACTATGGCTACACCTTC. The encoded protein is CASSLQEYYGYTF.

This chain's CDR3 is CASRGDSYYYGYTF. CDR3 sequence (DNA): TGTGCCAGTAGAGGGGACAGCTACTACTATGGCTACACCTTC. This rearrangement joins TRBV19 to TRBJ1-2; 7 bases map to TRBD1. The CDR3 extends over 14 amino acids. The junction had 7 bases not matched to a gene; V was cut back by 6 bases and J by 3 bases. Looked up from germline, CDR1 is LNHDA and CDR2 is SQIVND (reference sequence).

The CDR3 bases are TGTGCCAGCAGTTTTTCGGGGGGCGTCGAGCAGTACTTC. Translating gives CASSFSGGVEQYF. The chain has TRBV12-3 or TRBV12-4 and TRBJ2-7; tentatively, D is TRBD2 (7 bases). This CDR3 comprises 13 residues. Trimming pared 3 bases from V and 6 bases from J, leaving 12 bases between.

V usage is TRBV6-6 and J usage is TRBJ2-5; the D gene is possibly TRBD1 (6 bases). Per the germline V gene, CDR1 is MNHNY and CDR2 is SVGAGI (reference sequence). Trimming took off 6 bases at V and 1 base at J, with 9 bases between the two ends. This CDR3 has 13 residues. Written as DNA, the CDR3 is TGTGCCAGCAGCTGGGGGCGCCAAGAGACCCAGTACTTC. Translating gives CASSWGRQETQYF.

The chain recombines TRBV5-1 with TRBJ1-1, with 8 bases lining up with TRBD1. The V segment lost 2 bases and the J segment 5 bases; nucleotides outside the gene matches: 2. CDR3 length: 13 amino acids. The germline CDR1 and CDR2 sequences are SGHRS and YFSETQ. CDR3 coding DNA: TGCGCCAGCAGCTTACGGACAGGGACTGAAGCTTTCTTT. This codes for CASSLRTGTEAFF.

V and J are TRBV4-3 and TRBJ1-2; 8 bases agree with TRBD1. In germline, CDR1 is LGHNA, CDR2 YSLEER. The CDR3 totals 14 residues. The trim removed 1 base at V and 6 bases at J, leaving 4 bases unmatched. CDR3 protein: CASSQVGQGDGYTF. The CDR3 nucleotides read TGCGCCAGCAGCCAAGTCGGACAGGGCGATGGCTACACCTTC.

CDR3 DNA: TGTGCCATCAGGCCCCAGGGGAGTTCACCCCTCCACTTT. Protein: CAIRPQGSSPLHF. The gene calls are TRBV10-3 and TRBJ1-6; a possible D gene is TRBD1 (6 bases). CDR1 is ENHRY and CDR2 is SYGVKD in the germline V gene. With 6 bases removed from V and 9 bases from J, the gap between germline ends came to 12 bases. This CDR3 has 13 residues.

V and J are TRBV27 and TRBJ1-2, with D possibly being TRBD1 (6 bases). The length of the CDR3 is 13 residues. Trimming took 4 bases from V and 5 from J, leaving 11 bases between them. Germline V gives CDR1 MNHEY, CDR2 SMNVEV (reference sequence). The CDR3 region is CASSSQGKYGYTF. CDR3 bases: TGTGCCAGCAGTTCGCAGGGGAAGTATGGCTACACCTTC.

The chain uses TRBV5-1 and TRBJ1-6; D remains ambiguous. Germline V gene data show CDR1 as SGHRS and CDR2 as YFSETQ. With 0 bases removed from V and 5 bases from J, the gap between germline ends came to 6 bases. This CDR3 spans 14 amino acids. The chain's CDR3 is CASSLGLNNSPLHF. The CDR3 nucleotides are TGCGCCAGCAGCTTGGGACTTAATAATTCACCCCTCCACTTT.

This chain connects TRBV9 to TRBJ2-1; D perhaps matches TRBD2 (6 bases). The CDR3 runs 16 residues. V was cut by 0 bases and J by 0 bases, with 10 bases left in between. CDR1 is SGDLS, CDR2 YYNGEE, per germline. CDR3 in amino acids: CASSVGAGSSYNEQFF. The CDR3 nucleotides are TGTGCCAGCAGCGTAGGGGCGGGGTCCTCCTACAATGAGCAGTTCTTC.

V usage is TRBV2 and J usage is TRBJ2-2; the match to TRBD1 covers 8 bases. The CDR3 sequence is 16 residues long. CDR1 and CDR2 (germline): SNHLY, FYNNEI. Trimming took 6 bases from V and 3 from J; bases not matched to a gene: 9. The CDR3 here is CASSDLGTGHTGELFF. CDR3 sequence (DNA): TGTGCCAGCAGCGATCTAGGGACAGGACACACCGGGGAGCTGTTTTTT.

The chain carries TRBV5-6 and TRBJ1-4; D gene uncertain. Germline CDR1 reads SGHDT; CDR2 reads YYEEEE. This CDR3 has 14 amino acids. The V and J ends lost 4 bases and 3 bases respectively, with 10 bases between them. CDR3 sequence (DNA): TGTGCCAGCAGCCCTAGCCCGGCTAATGAAAAACTGTTTTTT. Translated, it gives CASSPSPANEKLFF.

The V call is TRBV27, the J call TRBJ1-6, with D unclear. Deletions cut 7 bases from V and 6 bases from J, with 16 bases between. The CDR3 loop spans 15 amino acids. CDR1 MNHEY and CDR2 SMNVEV come from the germline V gene (reference sequence). The CDR3 DNA sequence: TGTGCCAGCACCCTAGAGGGTTGGGGTAATTCACCCCTCCACTTT. Protein product: CASTLEGWGNSPLHF.

The chain carries TRBV5-4 and TRBJ1-1; 10 bases fit TRBD1. CDR1 and CDR2 (germline): SGHNT, YYREEE (reference sequence). V lost 4 bases, J lost 7 bases, and 16 bases stayed unmatched. CDR3 length: 17 amino acids. CDR3 DNA sequence: TGTGCCAGCAGCAAATCCGGGACAGGGGAGCGTGGAAGTGAAGCTTTCTTT. Its translation is CASSKSGTGERGSEAFF.

The chain recombines TRBV27 with TRBJ1-4; possibly TRBD1 for D (6 bases). V shed 3 bases and J shed 4 bases, with 12 bases lying between them. Germline CDR1 and CDR2: MNHEY and SMNVEV (reference sequence). The CDR3 is 15 amino acids. The CDR3 is CASSFAGADNEKLFF. The CDR3, as DNA: TGTGCCAGCAGTTTCGCAGGGGCCGATAATGAAAAACTGTTTTTT.

The chain recombines TRBV5-4 with TRBJ1-4; 9 bases align to TRBD1. CDR3 length: 15 amino acids. V shed 2 bases and J 3 bases; nucleotides not matched to a gene: 2. Germline V CDR1 and CDR2: SGHNT, YYREEE (reference sequence). CDR3 sequence reads: CASSFDRGSNEKLFF. The CDR3 nucleotides read TGTGCCAGCAGCTTTGACAGGGGGTCTAATGAAAAACTGTTTTTT.

The chain uses TRBV5-1 and TRBJ2-5; 7 bases are a match to TRBD2. The CDR3 has 15 amino acids. Germline lookup yields CDR1 SGHRS and CDR2 YFSETQ. Unmatched junction bases numbered 7, after V lost 0 bases and J lost 5 bases. CDR3 amino acids: CASSLDSGAHETQYF. CDR3 sequence (DNA): TGCGCCAGCAGCTTGGACAGCGGGGCTCACGAGACCCAGTACTTC.

This chain joins TRBV4-2 and TRBJ1-5, with D possibly matching TRBD1 (5 bases). The length of the CDR3 is 12 residues. Per the germline V gene, CDR1 is LGHNA and CDR2 is YNFKEQ. Trimming took off 4 bases at V and 5 bases at J, with 6 bases between the two ends. Here the CDR3 reads CASSRGDQPQHF. The CDR3 bases are TGTGCCAGCAGCCGGGGGGATCAGCCCCAGCATTTT.

The CDR3 coding sequence is TGTGCCAGCAGCGAACAGGGTATGAGTGAGCAGTTCTTC. Translated: CASSEQGMSEQFF. The chain couples TRBV7-3 to TRBJ2-1; D is perhaps TRBD1 (6 bases). Germline V CDR1 and CDR2: SGHTA, FQGTGA. The V gene lost 5 bases and the J gene lost 9 bases, with 14 bases spanning the gap. The CDR3 totals 13 residues.

The chain is built from TRBV7-6 and TRBJ2-7; 8 bases agree with TRBD1. This CDR3 is built from 15 residues. V was pared by 1 base and J by 2 bases, with 4 bases of the junction left unmatched. Germline-derived CDR1 and CDR2 are SGHVS and FNYEAQ. The CDR3 loop is CASSLGGTGPYEQYF. The CDR3 bases are TGTGCCAGCAGCTTAGGGGGGACAGGACCCTACGAGCAGTACTTC.

V and J are TRBV12-3 or TRBV12-4 and TRBJ2-1; D is uncertain. The CDR3 has 13 residues. V shed 1 base and J shed 6 bases, with 7 bases lying between them. The CDR3 nucleotides read TGTGCCAGCAGTTTAGGCCCCGGCAATGAGCAGTTCTTC. Translated, it gives CASSLGPGNEQFF.

The V call is TRBV28, the J call TRBJ1-4, with TRBD1 matching 7 bases. CDR3 length equals 15 residues. In germline, CDR1 is MDHEN, CDR2 SYDVKM. After removal of 6 bases from V and 9 bases from J, the junction contained 13 bases not matched to a gene. The CDR3 bases are TGTGCCAGCAGCCCCAACAGGGGTCAAGCTAAAAAACTGTTTTTT. Translated, it gives CASSPNRGQAKKLFF.

The V and J genes are TRBV4-1 and TRBJ2-2; a weak D match, TRBD2 (6 bases). Germline V gene sequence: CDR1 MGHRA, CDR2 YSYEKL. The CDR3 covers 15 residues. Trimming removed 1 base at V and 3 bases at J, with 9 bases between. The CDR3 coding sequence is TGCGCCAGCAGCCAAGGTCGGGGGTACACCGGGGAGCTGTTTTTT. As protein: CASSQGRGYTGELFF.

The chain couples TRBV5-1 to TRBJ2-7, with 10 positions matching TRBD2. The CDR3 is 16 residues long. CDR1 and CDR2 (germline): SGHRS, YFSETQ. Germline trimming cut 0 bases from V and 1 base from J; bases unmatched to any gene: 4. CDR3 nucleotides: TGCGCCAGCAGCTTGGGGGGGACTAGCGTTTCCTACGAGCAGTACTTC. It encodes CASSLGGTSVSYEQYF.

V and J are TRBV5-5 and TRBJ2-1; 9 nucleotides align to TRBD1. The CDR3 totals 14 residues. Trimming took 4 bases from V and 4 from J; bases not matched to a gene: 3. From germline, CDR1 is SGHKS and CDR2 YYEKEE (reference sequence). The CDR3 DNA is TGTGCCAGCAGCCCCGGGACAGGGTACAATGAGCAGTTCTTC. Its protein is CASSPGTGYNEQFF.

The chain employs TRBV20-1 and TRBJ1-2; D is unclear. The CDR3 contains 12 residues. V gave up 3 bases and J gave up 4 bases, with 9 bases separating them. Looked up from germline, CDR1 is DFQATT and CDR2 is SNEGSKA (reference sequence). CDR3 loop: CSASAEIYGYTF. The CDR3 DNA sequence: TGCAGTGCTAGTGCTGAGATCTATGGCTACACCTTC.